This TCR beta chain was profiled in a study of Graves' ophthalmopathy and Graves' hyperthyroidism. CDR1 SQVTM and CDR2 ANQGSEA come from the germline V gene. V was cut by 5 bases and J by 7 bases, with 27 bases left in between. The length of the CDR3 is 16 residues. CAS ≥3, NOSPECS ≥4, moderate-to-severe activity and duration under 3 months marked donors with ophthalmopathy. Beta-chain TCR CDR3 regions were amplified from RNA transcripts. HTBI primers served in a first-round RT-PCR, which a second-round multiplex PCR followed. TCRdb ran MiXCR on the multiplex PCR reads and lists one entry per CDR3 protein. The table includes some 520,000 distinct CDR3 sequences, about an eighth detected once.

Sequencing was done on a sample of blood. This sequence was found in a woman aged 30 to 39 with Graves' ophthalmopathy. The genes are TRBV29-1 and TRBJ2-7; D might be TRBD1 (8 bases). In DNA form, the CDR3 reads TGCAGCGTTACAGGGGGGCAGCGGGAATTCCCGTGGGAGCAGTACTTC. The encoded protein is CSVTGGQREFPWEQYF.